This entry lists 20 T cell receptor beta chains sequenced from one sample in a study of shared clonotypes between healthy human individuals. Method: immunoSEQ multiplex PCR; TCRdb's copy keeps in-frame clones and lacks some. The sample includes millions of clones, just over 90% of them seen just once. Sequencing was performed on naive CD4+ T cells sorted from blood. Subset given: CD45RA+ positively selected. The origin of the receptors is a man aged 18 to 30 in good health.

The V gene is TRBV6-7, the J gene TRBJ1-5, with TRBD1 matching 11 bases. TRBV6-7 is designated an ORF whose function remains uncertain. The CDR3 consists of 17 residues. V shed 1 base, J shed 3 bases, and the junction held 5 bases outside the gene matches. DNA for the CDR3: TGTGCCAGCAGTTACTTGGGACAGGGGGATAACAATCAGCCCCAGCATTTT. The encoded protein is CASSYLGQGDNNQPQHF.

The V call is TRBV5-6, the J call TRBJ1-2; perhaps TRBD1 as D (6 bases). Between the trimmed V and J ends, which lost 0 bases and 4 bases, there was a span of 13 bases. The CDR3 length is 15 residues. CDR1 is SGHDT, CDR2 YYEEEE, per germline. CDR3 amino acids: CASSLAGGWSYGYTF. CDR3 DNA: TGTGCCAGCAGCTTGGCGGGGGGCTGGTCCTATGGCTACACCTTC. The complete variable domain, with remaining parts taken from reference TRBV5-6 and TRBJ1-2, reads DAGVTQSPTHLIKTRGQQVTLRCSPKSGHDTVSWYQQALGQGPQFIFQYYEEEERQRGNFPDRFSGHQFPNYSSELNVNALLLGDSALYLCASSLAGGWSYGYTFGSGTRLTVV.

The table lists this clone with a few counts. Other DNA sequences of this sample code for an identical CDR3. The chain has TRBV25-1 and TRBJ1-1; D is unresolved. Trimming stripped 8 bases from V and 8 bases from J, with 12 bases between. Germline V gene sequence: CDR1 MGHDK, CDR2 SYGVNS. CDR3 length: 11 amino acids. The CDR3: CASSVAGEAFF. The CDR3 nucleotides are TGTGCCAGCTCGGTTGCAGGAGAAGCTTTCTTT.

The chain carries TRBV4-1 and TRBJ2-5; no clear D. Germline CDR1 reads MGHRA; CDR2 reads YSYEKL. V was clipped by 0 bases and J by 4 bases, with 15 bases between them. This CDR3 spans 16 amino acids. CDR3 DNA sequence: TGCGCCAGCAGCCAAGATTTAAGCCCGGTACCAGAGACCCAGTACTTC. Protein sequence: CASSQDLSPVPETQYF.

V usage is TRBV4-1 and J usage is TRBJ2-1; 8 bases match TRBD1. After removal of 6 bases from V and 8 bases from J, the junction contained 6 bases not matched to a gene. This CDR3 region has 13 residues. In germline, CDR1 is MGHRA, CDR2 YSYEKL. The CDR3 region is CASRGQVTDEQFF. CDR3 nucleotide sequence: TGCGCCAGCAGGGGACAGGTCACCGATGAGCAGTTCTTC.

Comments on this clone: The identical CDR3 is also encoded by other nucleotide sequences in the sample. The chain links TRBV7-2 to TRBJ2-5; no clear D gene. V lost 9 bases to trimming and J lost 2 bases, with 10 bases between them. This CDR3 is built from 12 residues. CDR1 and CDR2 from the germline V gene are SGHTA and FQGNSA. CDR3 sequence: CASSRQQETQYF. The CDR3 DNA is TGTGCCAGTAGCAGACAACAAGAGACCCAGTACTTC.

CDR3 bases: TGTGCTAGTGGTTTGGCGGGGGCCCACGAGCAGTACTTC. Its translation is CASGLAGAHEQYF. The chain employs TRBV12-5 and TRBJ2-7; the D gene could be TRBD1 or TRBD2 (6 bases each). The germline V gene encodes CDR1 LGHNT and CDR2 FRNRAP. This CDR3 region has 13 residues. V was clipped by 1 base and J by 5 bases, with 9 bases between them.

The CDR3 loop reads CASSQEPLFGDNEQFF. For the CDR3, the DNA is TGTGCCAGCAGCCAAGAACCGCTGTTTGGGGACAATGAGCAGTTCTTC. The chain carries TRBV14 and TRBJ2-1; D unresolved. This CDR3 comprises 16 residues. Germline V gene data show CDR1 as SGHDN and CDR2 as FVKESK. Trimming stripped 0 bases from V and 5 bases from J, with 14 bases between. The entire variable domain, with the rest obtained from reference TRBV14 and TRBJ2-1, is as follows: EAGVTQFPSHSVIEKGQTVTLRCDPISGHDNLYWYRRVMGKEIKFLLHFVKESKQDESGMPNNRFLAERTGGTYSTLKVQPAELEDSGVYFCASSQEPLFGDNEQFFGPGTRLTVL.

This sequence joins TRBV11-3 and TRBJ1-1, with D maybe TRBD1 (5 bases). The germline gives CDR1 SGHNT, CDR2 YENEEA. The CDR3 is 13 residues long. Trimming shortened V by 2 bases and J by 3 bases, and 7 bases separated the two germline ends. The DNA for the CDR3 is TGTGCCAGCAGCTTACAGGGAGACACTGAAGCTTTCTTT. Its protein is CASSLQGDTEAFF.

The CDR3 bases are TGTGCCAGCTCCGGGGCCTTCGGGCCCTATGGCTACACCTTC. This sequence encodes CASSGAFGPYGYTF. This chain joins TRBV2 and TRBJ1-2; TRBD1 might be the D (5 bases). CDR1 and CDR2 (germline): SNHLY, FYNNEI. V was cut by 8 bases and J by 4 bases, with 17 bases left in between. The CDR3 runs to 14 residues.

This chain connects TRBV5-1 to TRBJ2-4; D not resolved. Trimming took off 0 bases at V and 6 bases at J, with 13 bases between the two ends. This CDR3 comprises 15 residues. Germline CDR1 and CDR2: SGHRS and YFSETQ. CDR3 in DNA: TGCGCCAGCAGCTTGGAATGGTGGGGTGGAAACATTCAGTACTTC. Amino acids: CASSLEWWGGNIQYF.

There are a few counts of this clone. J is TRBJ1-5 and V is TRBV7-2; 7 bases line up with TRBD1. J lost 4 bases, V lost 2 bases, and 8 bases had no gene match. This CDR3 has 16 residues. CDR1 is SGHTA, CDR2 FQGNSA, per germline. The CDR3: CASSLISGQVNQPQHF. In DNA form, the CDR3 reads TGTGCCAGCAGCTTAATTTCAGGACAGGTAAATCAGCCCCAGCATTTT.

The gene calls are TRBV5-1 and TRBJ2-2; the D gene is possibly TRBD1 (6 bases). In germline, CDR1 is SGHRS, CDR2 YFSETQ. This CDR3 spans 16 amino acids. The V gene lost 3 bases and the J gene lost 1 base, with 13 bases spanning the gap. DNA of the CDR3: TGCGCCAGCAGCTATACCGGGACAATGAACACCGGGGAGCTGTTTTTT. This sequence encodes CASSYTGTMNTGELFF.

This clone was observed a few times. The chain is built from TRBV29-1 and TRBJ1-1; D gene unclear. Germline CDR1 is SQVTM and CDR2 is ANQGSEA. The V and J ends lost 1 base and 7 bases respectively, with 10 bases between them. CDR3 length equals 12 residues. The CDR3 DNA reads TGCAGCGTTGAAGGGTCCGGCGGTGAAGCTTTCTTT. Translating it yields CSVEGSGGEAFF.

This chain connects TRBV6-4 to TRBJ2-7, with D unresolved. Trimming took off 1 base at V and 0 bases at J, with 19 bases between the two ends. This CDR3 has 18 amino acids. From germline, CDR1 is MRHNA and CDR2 SNTAGT. CDR3 residues: CASSDLCEALTNSYEQYF. DNA for the CDR3: TGTGCCAGCAGTGACTTATGTGAAGCACTAACTAACTCCTACGAGCAGTACTTC.

The chain carries TRBV15 and TRBJ1-6; 7 nucleotides agree with TRBD1. This CDR3 region has 14 residues. Germline CDR1 and CDR2: LNHNV and YYDKDF (reference sequence). The junction had 3 bases not matched to a gene; V was cut back by 4 bases and J by 6 bases. CDR3 region: CATSTGQLNSPLHF. DNA for the CDR3: TGTGCCACCAGCACGGGACAGCTTAATTCACCCCTCCACTTT.

The chain carries TRBV6-1 and TRBJ1-2; the D is unclear. The CDR3 consists of 14 residues. Trimming stripped 1 base from V and 2 bases from J, with 8 bases between. Germline-derived CDR1 and CDR2 are MNHNS and SASEGT. CDR3 loop: CASSEGRGNYGYTF. As DNA, the CDR3 is TGTGCCAGCAGTGAAGGAAGAGGGAACTATGGCTACACCTTC.

The V and J genes are TRBV7-6 and TRBJ2-7; D is unresolved. Germline V CDR1 and CDR2: SGHVS, FNYEAQ. Between the trimmed V and J ends, which lost 1 base and 2 bases, there was a span of 6 bases. The CDR3 contains 13 residues. The CDR3, as DNA: TGTGCCAGCAGCTTAGAACAGCCCTACGAGCAGTACTTC. Translated, it gives CASSLEQPYEQYF. Complete variable domain (other parts from reference TRBV7-6 and TRBJ2-7): GAGVSQSPRYKVTKRGQDVALRCDPISGHVSLYWYRQALGQGPEFLTYFNYEAQQDKSGLPNDRFSAERPEGSISTLTIQRTEQRDSAMYRCASSLEQPYEQYFGPGTRLTVT.

In the case of this clone: This sample also contains other DNA sequences that code for the same CDR3. J is TRBJ2-2 and V is TRBV19; D not certain. Germline CDR1 reads LNHDA; CDR2 reads SQIVND (reference sequence). V was trimmed by 2 bases and J by 8 bases, leaving 3 bases between them. The CDR3 is 11 amino acids. The DNA for the CDR3 is TGTGCCAGTAGTATAAGTGGGGAGCTGTTTTTT. Translation: CASSISGELFF.

The chain employs TRBV10-3 and TRBJ2-7; D unclear. Between the trimmed V and J ends, which lost 0 bases and 4 bases, there was a span of 10 bases. This CDR3 is 14 amino acids long. CDR1 is ENHRY, CDR2 SYGVKD, per germline. The CDR3 reads CAISESGKGYEQYF. The CDR3 DNA sequence: TGTGCCATCAGTGAGTCGGGGAAGGGTTACGAGCAGTACTTC.